Below, 17 T cell receptor beta chains from the same sample are listed, as sequenced in a study of blood T cell repertoires in COVID-19 (dated by TCRdb to 2020 to 2022). The library was produced with the immunoSEQ multiplex PCR assay. As stored in TCRdb, this immuneACCESS dataset retains in-frame rearrangements with V and J assigned. A fraction of the clones does not appear; measured against another copy, unresolved V genes explain less than half of the discrepancy, and the remainder lacks a known reason. The table for this sample lists hundreds of thousands of clones; more than 85% of them were counted only once. The ten biggest clones cover 1.6% of the sample. The sequencing input was PBMCs or T cells enriched from blood (not recorded which). The receptors were sampled from a woman in her 50s who had recovered from COVID-19.

The genes are TRBV5-5 and TRBJ2-7, with 11 bases identical to TRBD1. With V trimmed by 4 bases and J by 2 bases, 2 bases remained unmatched. CDR3 length: 14 amino acids. In germline, CDR1 is SGHKS, CDR2 YYEKEE (reference sequence). CDR3 sequence reads: CASSLGQGAYEQYF. For the CDR3, the DNA is TGTGCCAGCAGCCTGGGACAGGGGGCCTACGAGCAGTACTTC.

The table lists this clone with a count of one. The chain carries TRBV25-1 and TRBJ2-7; D is perhaps TRBD2 (7 bases). Germline V gene lookup returns CDR1 MGHDK and CDR2 SYGVNS. V shed 4 bases and J shed 4 bases, with 17 bases lying between them. This CDR3 comprises 15 residues. The CDR3 sequence is CASSGGGPSGYEQYF. The CDR3 coding sequence is TGTGCCAGCAGTGGGGGGGGCCCCTCCGGTTACGAGCAGTACTTC.

V and J are TRBV2 and TRBJ2-1, with 16 bases matching TRBD2. Trimming at V came to 6 bases and at J to 8 bases, leaving 7 bases not matched to a gene. Germline V gene data show CDR1 as SNHLY and CDR2 as FYNNEI. The CDR3 covers 16 residues. The CDR3 DNA reads as TGTGCCAGCAGGGTATCCGGGACTAGCGGGAGGGATGAGCAGTTCTTC. It translates to CASRVSGTSGRDEQFF.

V is TRBV2 and J is TRBJ1-5; D might be TRBD1 (6 bases). The V end was cut by 8 bases, the J end by 2 bases, with 13 bases between. The CDR3 spans 14 residues. Germline V lookup: CDR1 SNHLY, CDR2 FYNNEI. This CDR3 reads CASQTGFGNQPQHF. CDR3 in DNA: TGTGCCAGCCAGACAGGTTTTGGCAATCAGCCCCAGCATTTT.

The rearrangement joins TRBV18 to TRBJ2-2, with D unresolved. Trimming removed 1 base from V and 6 bases from J, with 3 bases in between. Germline CDR1 reads KGHSH; CDR2 reads LQKENI. The CDR3 is made up of 12 amino acids. CDR3 region: CASSPQPGELFF. CDR3 nucleotide sequence: TGTGCCAGCTCACCACAGCCCGGGGAGCTGTTTTTT.

The V call is TRBV18, the J call TRBJ2-3; 7 positions agree with TRBD1. The CDR3 sequence is 16 residues long. Germline CDR1 is KGHSH and CDR2 is LQKENI. J gave up 5 bases and V 2 bases, and 10 bases lay outside the gene matches. CDR3 in DNA: TGTGCCAGCTCACCAAGAAGACAGGGTGATGGAGATACGCAGTATTTT. It yields the protein CASSPRRQGDGDTQYF.

The rearrangement joins TRBV9 to TRBJ1-4; TRBD1 matches at 11 bases. The J segment lost 4 bases and the V segment lost 3 bases, leaving 8 bases of the junction unmatched. Germline V lookup: CDR1 SGDLS, CDR2 YYNGEE. The CDR3 runs to 17 residues. DNA of the CDR3: TGTGCCAGCAGCGCACGGGGGACAGGGGGTATTAATGAAAAACTGTTTTTT. Amino acids: CASSARGTGGINEKLFF.

The rearrangement joins TRBV5-4 to TRBJ2-7, with TRBD1 matching over 8 bases. V lost 2 bases to trimming and J lost 3 bases; unmatched junction nucleotides: 7. CDR3 length equals 15 residues. Germline-derived CDR1 and CDR2 are SGHNT and YYREEE (reference sequence). The DNA of the CDR3 is TGTGCCAGCAGCTTAAACCAAGGACAGGGCTACGAGCAGTACTTC. Amino acid sequence: CASSLNQGQGYEQYF.

The chain joins TRBV28 to TRBJ1-1; TRBD1 might be the D (6 bases). Germline V gene data show CDR1 as MDHEN and CDR2 as SYDVKM. The CDR3 contains 13 residues. Trimming removed 7 bases at V and 5 bases at J, with 14 bases between. Here the CDR3 reads CASIRGGRTEAFF. The DNA of the CDR3 is TGTGCCAGCATTCGTGGGGGCCGGACTGAAGCTTTCTTT.

The rearrangement links TRBV9 to TRBJ2-1, with 9 bases that match TRBD2. This CDR3 is built from 14 residues. Germline lookup yields CDR1 SGDLS and CDR2 YYNGEE. Trimming took 3 bases from V and 5 from J; bases not matched to a gene: 3. This chain's CDR3 is CASSATSGNNEQFF. CDR3 DNA: TGTGCCAGCAGCGCGACTAGCGGAAACAATGAGCAGTTCTTC.

This sequence joins TRBV7-9 and TRBJ2-7, with 9 bases matching TRBD2. Germline V gives CDR1 SEHNR, CDR2 FQNEAQ (reference sequence). The CDR3 is made up of 17 amino acids. The trim removed 5 bases at V and 6 bases at J, leaving 17 bases unmatched. CDR3 residues: CASSPGSGSGRRVEQYF. The CDR3 DNA reads TGTGCCAGCAGCCCCGGGAGTGGTAGCGGGAGAAGGGTCGAGCAGTACTTC.

The V gene is TRBV7-2, the J gene TRBJ1-5, with D possibly matching TRBD1 (6 bases). Between the trimmed V and J ends, which lost 5 bases and 5 bases, there was a span of 16 bases. Germline CDR1 reads SGHTA; CDR2 reads FQGNSA. The CDR3 covers 15 residues. The CDR3 nucleotides are TGTGCCAGCAGCCCAGGAGGGGGGGTGTATCAGCCCCAGCATTTT. Its translation: CASSPGGGVYQPQHF.

V and J are TRBV5-1 and TRBJ1-2, with a tentative D call TRBD1 (6 bases). The V and J ends lost 2 bases and 4 bases respectively, with 18 bases between them. The CDR3 runs 16 residues. Germline CDR1 and CDR2: SGHRS and YFSETQ. CDR3 in amino acids: CASSFRFQGLGYGYTF. CDR3 sequence (DNA): TGCGCCAGCAGCTTCCGGTTTCAGGGGCTCGGCTATGGCTACACCTTC.

V gene TRBV5-8 combines with J gene TRBJ1-1, with D perhaps matching TRBD1 (6 bases). The CDR3 has 14 amino acids. The V end lost 2 bases, the J end lost 3 bases, and 11 bases lay between the germline ends. CDR1 SGHTS and CDR2 YDEGEE come from the germline V gene. The CDR3, as DNA: TGTGCCAGCAGCTTTCAACAGGGTTACACTGAAGCTTTCTTT. Translated: CASSFQQGYTEAFF. Together with reference TRBV5-8 and TRBJ1-1, the CDR3 gives the full variable domain: EAGVTQSPTHLIKTRGQQATLRCSPISGHTSVYWYQQALGLGLQFLLWYDEGEERNRGNFPPRFSGRQFPNYSSELNVNALELEDSALYLCASSFQQGYTEAFFGQGTRLTVV.

This clone was seen ten or more times. The rearrangement uses TRBV7-9 and TRBJ2-1, with D unresolved. CDR1 and CDR2 (germline): SEHNR, FQNEAQ (reference sequence). V was shortened by 5 bases and J by 8 bases, with 7 bases between the two germline ends. The CDR3 sequence is 11 residues long. CDR3 DNA: TGTGCCAGCAGCCTAGTCGATGAGCAGTTCTTC. Amino acid sequence: CASSLVDEQFF.

The chain joins TRBV2 to TRBJ2-7, with D perhaps TRBD2 (5 bases). V was cut by 6 bases and J by 2 bases, with 20 bases left in between. The CDR3 length is 16 residues. Germline V gene data show CDR1 as SNHLY and CDR2 as FYNNEI. CDR3 in amino acids: CASRRELGLHTYEQYF. CDR3 DNA sequence: TGTGCCAGCAGACGAGAATTAGGACTGCATACCTACGAGCAGTACTTC.

This chain links TRBV11-3 with TRBJ2-1, with D possibly being TRBD2 (6 bases). The CDR3 is made up of 13 amino acids. CDR1 and CDR2 from the germline V gene are SGHNT and YENEEA. Trimming took 0 bases from V and 13 from J, leaving 13 bases between them. CDR3 protein: CASSLDRETSQFF. The CDR3 coding sequence is TGTGCCAGCAGCTTAGATCGGGAGACTAGTCAGTTCTTC.